This T cell receptor (beta chain) was found in a study of CD8+CD57+ T cells in acquired aplastic anemia. Study as a whole: Recorded DNA amounts for sorted CD4+ and CD8+ cells had an average of approximately 3 ug. The study obtained about 9.9 million reads on average for CD4+ cells from healthy donors. Study-level results: The CD8+ Simpson's diversity of patients and controls was not significantly different. Both patients and controls carried the same twenty-nine CD8+ CDR3 sequences.

Note on this clonotype: Its target is not known.

This CDR3 has 13 residues. Trimming pared 4 bases from V and 5 bases from J, leaving 11 bases between. The V gene's germline CDR1 is ENHRY and CDR2 SYGVKD. According to the study, genomic DNA was the template for TCR beta VDJ and CDR3 profiling. TCRdb ran MiXCR on the reads and lists one entry per CDR3 protein. This sample has 130,000 or so distinct CDR3 sequences; around two fifths occur once, and the top ten carry roughly 8.1%. The chain joins TRBV10-3 to TRBJ1-2; no clear D gene. Material: sorted CD4+, CD8+, or CD8+CD57+ T cells (not recorded which) from PBMCs. This clonotype originated in a human donor in good health, serving as a control. The DNA for the CDR3 is TGTGCCATCAGTGTTGAGAATACTTATGGCTACACCTTC. As protein: CAISVENTYGYTF.